The 26 T cell receptor beta chains below were found in one sample sequenced in a study of HIV-infected patients and healthy controls. MiXCR, applied by TCRdb to the 5' RACE reads, yields one record per CDR3 protein. Of 55,000 to 70,000 distinct CDR3 sequences listed, 19% are singletons. The specimen sequenced was CD4+ T cells from blood. Receptors were obtained from a human donor in good health.

There are many counts of this clonotype. The CDR3 here is CASRGASRGTQYF. DNA of the CDR3: TGTGCCAGCAGGGGAGCCTCCCGCGGGACCCAGTACTTC. This chain uses TRBV25-1 with TRBJ2-5; tentative D call: TRBD2 (5 bases). The germline V gene encodes CDR1 MGHDK and CDR2 SYGVNS. The V end was cut by 6 bases, the J end by 7 bases, with 15 bases between. This CDR3 region has 13 residues.

The gene calls are TRBV19 and TRBJ2-7, with 11 nucleotides matching TRBD1. Germline lookup yields CDR1 LNHDA and CDR2 SQIVND (reference sequence). The CDR3 extends over 14 amino acids. V shed 4 bases and J 6 bases; nucleotides not matched to a gene: 5. The CDR3 loop reads CASSNGQGAREQYF. As DNA, the CDR3 is TGTGCCAGTAGTAATGGACAGGGGGCCCGCGAGCAGTACTTC. Looking up the rest from reference TRBV19 and TRBJ2-7 gives the full variable domain: DGGITQSPKYLFRKEGQNVTLSCEQNLNHDAMYWYRQDPGQGLRLIYYSQIVNDFQKGDIAEGYSVSREKKESFPLTVTSAQKNPTAFYLCASSNGQGAREQYFGPGTRLTVT.

This clonotype was seen a few times. V usage is TRBV6-6 and J usage is TRBJ1-5; 8 bases match TRBD1. The CDR3 length is 16 residues. The germline gives CDR1 MNHNY, CDR2 SVGAGI (reference sequence). With 5 bases clipped from V and 3 bases from J, the junction kept 9 bases outside the gene matches. The CDR3 DNA reads as TGTGCCAGCAGTCTACAGGGGGGGATAAACAATCAGCCCCAGCATTTT. Translation gives CASSLQGGINNQPQHF.

In this sample, this clonotype turned up a few times. The chain links TRBV3-1 to TRBJ2-4, with TRBD1 matching over 8 bases. Germline V gene data show CDR1 as LGHDT and CDR2 as YNNKEL (reference sequence). Trimming took 3 bases from V and 9 from J; bases not matched to a gene: 13. This CDR3 contains 16 residues. This CDR3 is CASSHYGRTGLGIQYF. CDR3 in DNA: TGTGCCAGCAGCCATTATGGCCGGACAGGGCTAGGCATTCAGTACTTC.

This clonotype turned up a few times. The chain carries TRBV5-1 and TRBJ2-4, with 11 bases lining up with TRBD1. This CDR3 is 18 amino acids long. The germline V gene encodes CDR1 SGHRS and CDR2 YFSETQ. J gave up 0 bases and V 3 bases, and 8 bases lay outside the gene matches. The CDR3 DNA reads as TGCGCCAGCAGCTCCGGGACAGGGGGTTCGATAGCCAAAAACATTCAGTACTTC. Its protein is CASSSGTGGSIAKNIQYF.

This clonotype occurred many times. This chain joins TRBV7-2 and TRBJ2-3, with TRBD2 identical over 8 bases. V was clipped by 2 bases and J by 5 bases; unmatched bases: 3. The V gene's germline CDR1 is SGHTA and CDR2 FQGNSA. The CDR3 runs 14 residues. This chain's CDR3 is CASSLKAGVDTQYF. Written as DNA, the CDR3 is TGTGCCAGCAGCTTAAAAGCGGGAGTAGATACGCAGTATTTT. The whole variable domain, remainder taken from reference TRBV7-2 and TRBJ2-3, is GAGVSQSPSNKVTEKGKDVELRCDPISGHTALYWYRQSLGQGLEFLIYFQGNSAPDKSGLPSDRFSAERTGGSVSTLTIQRTQQEDSAVYLCASSLKAGVDTQYFGPGTRLTVL.

The chain combines TRBV28 with TRBJ2-7; D not resolved. The germline V gene encodes CDR1 MDHEN and CDR2 SYDVKM. The V and J ends lost 5 bases and 4 bases respectively, with 9 bases between them. The CDR3 has 12 residues. The CDR3 region has the DNA TGTGCCAGCAGTAAACAAGGGTACGAGCAGTACTTC. Protein: CASSKQGYEQYF. Complete variable domain (other parts from reference TRBV28 and TRBJ2-7): DVKVTQSSRYLVKRTGEKVFLECVQDMDHENMFWYRQDPGLGLRLIYFSYDVKMKEKGDIPEGYSVSREKKERFSLILESASTNQTSMYLCASSKQGYEQYFGPGTRLTVT.

The CDR3 DNA sequence: TGTGCCACCAGCAGAGTCGTTACGAACACTGAAGCTTTCTTT. Translation: CATSRVVTNTEAFF. V gene TRBV15 combines with J gene TRBJ1-1; D remains ambiguous. V lost 1 base and J lost 1, with 7 bases in between. Germline V gives CDR1 LNHNV, CDR2 YYDKDF (reference sequence). This CDR3 is 14 amino acids long.

This clonotype has ten or more counts. The genes are TRBV29-1 and TRBJ2-5, with 13 nucleotides matching TRBD2. Germline-derived CDR1 and CDR2 are SQVTM and ANQGSEA. The CDR3 is made up of 16 amino acids. Germline trimming cut 4 bases from V and 4 bases from J; bases unmatched to any gene: 9. CDR3 DNA: TGCAGCGTTGGAATTGGACTAGCGGGAGTGACAGAGACCCAGTACTTC. Protein product: CSVGIGLAGVTETQYF.

The chain joins TRBV2 to TRBJ2-7; no clear D. The CDR3 is 13 residues long. V was trimmed by 5 bases and J by 1 base, leaving 9 bases between them. Germline-derived CDR1 and CDR2 are SNHLY and FYNNEI. The CDR3 loop reads CASSRDISYEQYF. The DNA for the CDR3 is TGTGCCAGCAGTAGAGACATTTCCTACGAGCAGTACTTC.

The gene calls are TRBV7-9 and TRBJ1-3; possible D gene TRBD1, 6 bases. The length of the CDR3 is 17 residues. The V end lost 5 bases, the J end lost 0 bases, and 17 bases lay between the germline ends. Germline CDR1 is SEHNR and CDR2 is FQNEAQ (reference sequence). In nucleotides, the CDR3 is TGTGCCAGCAGCCCCCCCGGCAGGGGACTCTCTGGAAACACCATATATTTT. This sequence encodes CASSPPGRGLSGNTIYF.

This rearrangement joins TRBV6-6 to TRBJ2-7; D unresolved. The CDR3 totals 14 residues. Germline CDR1 is MNHNY and CDR2 is SVGAGI (reference sequence). V lost 6 bases to trimming and J lost 2 bases, with 14 bases between them. As DNA, the CDR3 is TGTGCCAGCAGGCGCTCCGCGCACGCCTACGAGCAGTACTTC. Translating it yields CASRRSAHAYEQYF.

This clonotype occurred a few times. The rearrangement joins TRBV6-2 or TRBV6-3 to TRBJ1-5; D is unclear. Trimming removed 2 bases at V and 0 bases at J, with 14 bases between. The germline V gene encodes CDR1 MNHEY and CDR2 SVGEGT. CDR3 length: 17 amino acids. The CDR3 sequence is CASSYNPGGISNQPQHF. CDR3 bases: TGTGCCAGCAGTTACAACCCGGGAGGCATTAGCAATCAGCCCCAGCATTTT.

The V call is TRBV7-2, the J call TRBJ1-3, with D hard to call. The germline V gene encodes CDR1 SGHTA and CDR2 FQGNSA. V dropped 5 bases and J dropped 0 bases, with 11 bases sitting between them. The CDR3 extends over 15 amino acids. The CDR3 region has the DNA TGTGCCAGCAGCATCCCGCCGGCCTCTGGAAACACCATATATTTT. Its protein is CASSIPPASGNTIYF.

This clonotype was picked up a small number of times. J is TRBJ1-4 and V is TRBV5-1, with unresolved D. V dropped 0 bases and J dropped 13 bases, with 13 bases sitting between them. Germline CDR1 SGHRS, CDR2 YFSETQ. The CDR3 sequence is 13 residues long. CDR3 region: CASSLEQGDVLFF. The CDR3 nucleotides read TGCGCCAGCAGCTTGGAACAAGGAGACGTACTGTTTTTT.

This clonotype was found many times. The CDR3 loop is CASSLAGAATEAFF. CDR3 in DNA: TGTGCCAGCAGCTTAGCAGGGGCGGCCACTGAAGCTTTCTTT. The gene calls are TRBV7-2 and TRBJ1-1, with D possibly matching TRBD1 (5 bases). The CDR3 is made up of 14 amino acids. Germline CDR1 reads SGHTA; CDR2 reads FQGNSA. Deletions cut 0 bases from V and 4 bases from J, with 9 bases between.

The chain employs TRBV12-3 or TRBV12-4 and TRBJ1-2, with 7 bases fitting TRBD1. The ends lost 4 bases at V and 4 bases at J; junction bases unmatched: 9. This CDR3 contains 15 residues. For the CDR3, the DNA is TGTGCCAGCAGTTCAAGAGGACAGGCCACCTATGGCTACACCTTC. This translates into CASSSRGQATYGYTF.

This clonotype came up many times. This chain joins TRBV5-8 and TRBJ1-2; the match to TRBD1 covers 9 bases. The CDR3 runs 15 residues. The germline CDR1 and CDR2 sequences are SGHTS and YDEGEE. V lost 2 bases to trimming and J lost 2 bases; unmatched junction nucleotides: 4. CDR3 in amino acids: CASSLGQGPNYGYTF. The CDR3, as DNA: TGTGCCAGCAGCTTAGGACAGGGGCCCAACTATGGCTACACCTTC.

This clonotype was seen ten or more times. The chain carries TRBV3-1 and TRBJ2-3; TRBD2 matches at 10 bases. V was pared by 2 bases and J by 1 base, with 6 bases of the junction left unmatched. The germline gives CDR1 LGHDT, CDR2 YNNKEL (reference sequence). This CDR3 is built from 17 residues. CDR3 DNA sequence: TGTGCCAGCAGCCAAAACTTAGCGGGGGGCGGCACAGATACGCAGTATTTT. Amino acid sequence: CASSQNLAGGGTDTQYF.

The rearrangement uses TRBV19 and TRBJ2-6; D may be TRBD1 (5 bases). V lost 0 bases, J lost 3 bases, and 9 bases lay in between. The CDR3 totals 16 residues. Germline lookup yields CDR1 LNHDA and CDR2 SQIVND (reference sequence). The CDR3 loop reads CASSIEGRRGANVLTF. The CDR3 DNA reads as TGTGCCAGTAGTATAGAGGGGCGTCGTGGGGCCAACGTCCTGACTTTC.

This clonotype was seen more than once but under ten times. V gene TRBV14 combines with J gene TRBJ1-1; TRBD1 agrees at 7 bases. The CDR3 runs 17 residues. Germline V gene data show CDR1 as SGHDN and CDR2 as FVKESK. J lost 0 bases, V lost 0 bases, and 7 bases had no gene match. The CDR3 DNA follows: TGTGCCAGCAGCCAAGATTTTCAGGACAGGATGAACACTGAAGCTTTCTTT. Residues: CASSQDFQDRMNTEAFF.

The table lists this clonotype with many counts. The CDR3 loop reads CAISESRQDGEQFF. In DNA form, the CDR3 reads TGTGCCATCAGTGAGTCGCGGCAGGATGGTGAGCAGTTCTTC. This chain links TRBV10-3 with TRBJ2-1; D is uncertain. The CDR3 is 14 amino acids. V was pared by 0 bases and J by 9 bases, with 12 bases between. Germline values: CDR1 ENHRY, CDR2 SYGVKD.

This sequence joins TRBV6-6 and TRBJ1-2; no firm D call. The CDR3 length is 15 residues. CDR1 MNHNY and CDR2 SVGAGI come from the germline V gene (reference sequence). V lost 0 bases and J 10 bases, leaving 18 bases between the germline ends. CDR3 amino acids: CASSYSAGFVMAYTF. DNA of the CDR3: TGTGCCAGCAGTTACTCGGCAGGTTTCGTTATGGCCTACACCTTC.

The sample holds many counts of this clonotype. This chain connects TRBV6-5 to TRBJ2-3, with TRBD2 identical over 13 bases. The junction had 7 bases not matched to a gene; V was cut back by 6 bases and J by 4 bases. Germline CDR1 MNHEY, CDR2 SVGAGI. This CDR3 has 16 amino acids. The CDR3 spells CASRTPGLAGADTQYF. The CDR3 DNA reads as TGTGCCAGCAGGACCCCAGGACTAGCGGGAGCAGATACGCAGTATTTT.

This clonotype has just a few counts. The rearrangement uses TRBV6-5 and TRBJ2-7; 7 bases fit TRBD2. The CDR3 is 15 amino acids. The germline gives CDR1 MNHEY, CDR2 SVGAGI. The junction had 11 bases not matched to a gene; V was cut back by 7 bases and J by 2 bases. The CDR3 loop is CASTRTGGTAYEQYF. The CDR3 nucleotides read TGTGCCAGCACTCGAACCGGGGGGACGGCCTACGAGCAGTACTTC.

The chain recombines TRBV2 with TRBJ1-1; D ambiguous. This CDR3 region has 15 residues. Looked up from germline, CDR1 is SNHLY and CDR2 is FYNNEI. V lost 8 bases, J lost 3 bases, and 19 bases lay in between. Written as DNA, the CDR3 is TGTGCCAGCCGGCTTCAAGGAGACTTCGACACTGAAGCTTTCTTT. Protein product: CASRLQGDFDTEAFF.